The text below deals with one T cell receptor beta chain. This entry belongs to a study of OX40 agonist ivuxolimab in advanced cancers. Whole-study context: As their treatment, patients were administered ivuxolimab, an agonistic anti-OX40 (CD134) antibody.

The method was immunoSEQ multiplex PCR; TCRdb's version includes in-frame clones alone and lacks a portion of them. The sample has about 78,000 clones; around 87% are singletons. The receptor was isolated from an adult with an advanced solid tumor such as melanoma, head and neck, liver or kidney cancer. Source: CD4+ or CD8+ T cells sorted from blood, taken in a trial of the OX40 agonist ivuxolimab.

CDR3: CAIPGGRTEAFF. As DNA, the CDR3 is TGCGCCATTCCGGGGGGGCGAACTGAAGCTTTCTTT. The chain employs TRBV10-1 and TRBJ1-1; weak D call: TRBD1 (6 bases). The germline V gene has CDR1 WNHNN and CDR2 SYGVQD (reference sequence). The germline V and J ends were trimmed by 10 bases and 5 bases, with 14 bases remaining between them. The CDR3 sequence is 12 residues long.